The clone carrying this TCR beta chain showed up just a few times. The sample originates from a study of shared clonotypes between healthy human individuals. Germline V gives CDR1 SNHLY, CDR2 FYNNEI. V lost 7 bases to trimming and J lost 4 bases, with 10 bases between them. The CDR3 sequence is 12 residues long. Naive-designated CD8 cells lacked CD45RO, were positively enriched for CCR7, and omitted terminally differentiated effector memory CD45RA+ cells. Investigators spread the genomic DNA of each subset evenly over several immunoSEQ plates. The table came from immunoSEQ multiplex PCR; TCRdb's copy has only in-frame clones and leaves some out. The table has about 680,000 clones, 90% to 95% seen once; the top ten hold approximately 22%.

V is TRBV2 and J is TRBJ1-1; the D gene is possibly TRBD1 (6 bases). The specimen was naive CD8+ T cells sorted from blood. This receptor was taken from a young man in good health. The chain's CDR3 is CASIQGRTEAFF. The DNA for the CDR3 is TGTGCCAGCATCCAGGGGCGCACTGAAGCTTTCTTT.